This T cell receptor (beta chain) emerged from a study of OX40 agonist ivuxolimab in advanced cancers. With regard to the full study: Ivuxolimab was a fully human IgG2 agonistic monoclonal antibody targeting the costimulatory receptor OX40 (CD134). Intravenous ivuxolimab was administered to patients every 2 weeks at six dose levels: 0.01, 0.1, 0.3, 1.5, 3 and 10 mg/kg. Of the approximately 50 dose-escalation patients, hepatocellular carcinoma was present in approximately 20, melanoma in approximately 15, renal cell carcinoma in 9 and head and neck cancer in 9. In the dose-escalation cohort, around 80% of patients were male, and the mean age was around 60 years with a range of roughly 20 to 85. Patients were allowed to have had prior anti-PD-1, anti-PD-L1 or anti-CTLA-4 therapy, and 40% to 45% of the dose-escalation patients had been treated with checkpoint inhibitors. Three dose-escalation patients achieved partial responses, one with hepatocellular carcinoma and two with cutaneous melanoma. Peripheral TCRbeta sequencing aimed to test whether ivuxolimab altered TCR sequence diversity and caused clonal T-cell expansion. The monotherapy dose-escalation portion (N of about 47 patients) of the phase I ivuxolimab trial is reported in the paper. The research as a whole found: At doses of 0.1 to 3.0 mg/kg, clonal expansion of both CD4+ and CD8+ T cells in blood was seen between baseline and week 6. Low levels of normalized T-cell clonal expansion were also seen in some patients who did not respond. In the 0.1-3.0 mg/kg groups, partial responders had among the lowest normalized peripheral clonal expansion, particularly in CD8+ T cells. After ivuxolimab, more expanded clones were found on average in CD8+ T cells than in CD4+ T cells. The antigen specificity of the clonally expanded peripheral T cells was not determined.

From the germline V gene, CDR1 is MDHEN and CDR2 is SYDVKM. Reading from cysteine to phenylalanine, the CDR3 counts 15 amino acids. Solely the CDR3 DNA is kept, with 45 bases framed from the first base. Trimming takes 4 bases from V and 8 bases from J, and the germline ends sit 20 bases apart. To sequence the TCRbeta CDR3 region, genomic DNA was isolated from the sorted cells. The immunoSEQ Assay was used to sequence the TCRbeta CDR3 regions. TCRdb holds this immuneACCESS table with in-frame rearrangements only. Some clones are missing; in checked studies, unresolved V genes explain under half, and the rest has no known cause. The sample profile shows approximately 100,000 clones; around nine tenths of them were found once. 0.79% of the sample rests with the top ten. As to this clone: The target of this receptor is not known. No much larger clonotype is one base removed from it; base qualities were not supplied.

The trial excluded patients who had a history of autoimmune disease or who were on systemic immunosuppression. Peripheral blood for TCR sequencing was collected from all dose cohorts at baseline, on cycle 4 day 1, and on cycle 7 day 1. Samples came from an open-label, multicenter, first-in-human phase I dose-escalation trial of ivuxolimab. Adults with locally advanced or metastatic melanoma, renal cell carcinoma, hepatocellular carcinoma or head and neck squamous cell carcinoma were enrolled in the trial. CD4+ and CD8+ T cells were sorted separately from peripheral blood before TCR sequencing. The material was CD4+ or CD8+ T cells sorted from blood, obtained in a trial of the OX40 agonist ivuxolimab. The receptor was isolated from an adult with an advanced solid tumor such as melanoma, head and neck, liver or kidney cancer. The chain is made from TRBV28 and TRBJ1-2; TRBD1 is a weak D gene call, 6 bases matching. The bases read TGTGCCAGCAGTTCCCACGGCGGGACACCACAGGGCTACACCTTC. Its amino acids are CASSSHGGTPQGYTF.